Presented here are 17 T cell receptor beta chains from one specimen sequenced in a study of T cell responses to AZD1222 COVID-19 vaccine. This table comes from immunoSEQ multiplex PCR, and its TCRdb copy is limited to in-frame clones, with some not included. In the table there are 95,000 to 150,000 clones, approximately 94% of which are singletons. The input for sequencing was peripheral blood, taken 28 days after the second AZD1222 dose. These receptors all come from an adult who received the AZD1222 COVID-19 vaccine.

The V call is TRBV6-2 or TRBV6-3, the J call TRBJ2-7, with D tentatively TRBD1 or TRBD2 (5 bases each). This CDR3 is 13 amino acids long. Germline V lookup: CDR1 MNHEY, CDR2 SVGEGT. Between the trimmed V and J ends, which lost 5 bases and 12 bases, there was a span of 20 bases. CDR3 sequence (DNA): TGTGCCAGCAGTAGTTCGGGGCGCACGAAGGTGTACTTC. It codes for CASSSSGRTKVYF.

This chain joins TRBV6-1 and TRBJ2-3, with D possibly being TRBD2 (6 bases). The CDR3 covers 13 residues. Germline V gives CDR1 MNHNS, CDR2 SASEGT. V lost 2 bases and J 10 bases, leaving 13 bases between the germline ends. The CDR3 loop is CASSEQEAGSQYF. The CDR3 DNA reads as TGTGCCAGCAGTGAACAGGAGGCGGGGTCGCAGTATTTT.

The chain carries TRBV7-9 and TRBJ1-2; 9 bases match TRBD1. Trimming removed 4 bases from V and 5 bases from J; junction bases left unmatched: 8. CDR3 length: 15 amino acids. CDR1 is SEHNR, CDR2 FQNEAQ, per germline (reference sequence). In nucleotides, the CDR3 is TGTGCCAGCAGCTCCGGGACAGGGCTCCTTTATGGCTACACCTTC. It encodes CASSSGTGLLYGYTF.

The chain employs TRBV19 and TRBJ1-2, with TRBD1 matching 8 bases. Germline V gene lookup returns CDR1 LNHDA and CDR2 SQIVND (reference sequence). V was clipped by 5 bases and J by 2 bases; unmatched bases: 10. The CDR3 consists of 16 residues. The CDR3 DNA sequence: TGTGCCAGTAGTGGGGGACAGGCGGCCTCAAACTATGGCTACACCTTC. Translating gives CASSGGQAASNYGYTF.

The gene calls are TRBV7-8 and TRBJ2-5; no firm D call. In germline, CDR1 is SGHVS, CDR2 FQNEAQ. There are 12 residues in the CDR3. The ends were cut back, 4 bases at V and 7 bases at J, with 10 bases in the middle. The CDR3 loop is CASSSVTGTQYF. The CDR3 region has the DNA TGTGCCAGCAGCTCCGTTACGGGGACCCAGTACTTC.

The CDR3 loop reads CASSIDRGGRGYTF. The CDR3 coding sequence is TGTGCCAGTAGTATAGATCGCGGGGGCCGAGGCTACACCTTC. The V call is TRBV19, the J call TRBJ1-2; D might be TRBD1 (6 bases). Germline values: CDR1 LNHDA, CDR2 SQIVND (reference sequence). Trimming pared 0 bases from V and 8 bases from J, leaving 13 bases between. There are 14 residues in the CDR3.

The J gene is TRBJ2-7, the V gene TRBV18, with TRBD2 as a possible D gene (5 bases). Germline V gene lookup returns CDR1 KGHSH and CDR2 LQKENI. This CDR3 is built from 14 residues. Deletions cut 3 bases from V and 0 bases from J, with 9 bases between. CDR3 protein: CASSPLGVSYEQYF. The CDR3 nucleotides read TGTGCCAGCTCACCGTTGGGAGTCTCCTACGAGCAGTACTTC.

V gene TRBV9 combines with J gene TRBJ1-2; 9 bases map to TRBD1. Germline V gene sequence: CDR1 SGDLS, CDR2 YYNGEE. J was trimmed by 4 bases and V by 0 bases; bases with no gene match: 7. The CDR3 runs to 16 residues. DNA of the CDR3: TGTGCCAGCAGCGTAGCAACAGGGGGCTCTGGCTATGGCTACACCTTC. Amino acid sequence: CASSVATGGSGYGYTF. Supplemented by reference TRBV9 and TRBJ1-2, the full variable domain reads DSGVTQTPKHLITATGQRVTLRCSPRSGDLSVYWYQQSLDQGLQFLIQYYNGEERAKGNILERFSAQQFPDLHSELNLSSLELGDSALYFCASSVATGGSGYGYTFGSGTRLTVV.

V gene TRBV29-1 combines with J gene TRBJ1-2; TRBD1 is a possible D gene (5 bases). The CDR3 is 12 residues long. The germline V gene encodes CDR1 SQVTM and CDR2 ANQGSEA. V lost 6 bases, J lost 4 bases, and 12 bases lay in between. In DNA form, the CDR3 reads TGCAGCGTCAGACAGCTCCCCTATGGCTACACCTTC. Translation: CSVRQLPYGYTF.

The CDR3 here is CASSEPTGAFRIFTEAFF. CDR3 sequence (DNA): TGCGCCAGCAGTGAGCCGACAGGGGCGTTCAGGATTTTCACTGAAGCTTTCTTT. The genes are TRBV10-2 and TRBJ1-1, with 8 bases lining up with TRBD1. With V trimmed by 2 bases and J by 4 bases, 15 bases remained unmatched. CDR3 length equals 18 residues. In germline, CDR1 is WSHSY, CDR2 SAAADI.

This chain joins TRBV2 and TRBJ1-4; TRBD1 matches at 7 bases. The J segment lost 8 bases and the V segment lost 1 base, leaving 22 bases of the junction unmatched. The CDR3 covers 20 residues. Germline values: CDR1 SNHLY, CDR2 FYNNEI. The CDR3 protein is CASSEGAGGDFVWKDEKLFF. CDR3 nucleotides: TGTGCCAGCAGTGAAGGGGCAGGGGGGGATTTCGTTTGGAAGGACGAAAAACTGTTTTTT.

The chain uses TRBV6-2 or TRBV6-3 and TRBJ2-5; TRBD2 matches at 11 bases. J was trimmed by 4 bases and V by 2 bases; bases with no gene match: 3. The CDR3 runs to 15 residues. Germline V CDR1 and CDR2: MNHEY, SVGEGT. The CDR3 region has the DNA TGTGCCAGCAGTTACGGGACTAGCGGACTAGAGACCCAGTACTTC. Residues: CASSYGTSGLETQYF.

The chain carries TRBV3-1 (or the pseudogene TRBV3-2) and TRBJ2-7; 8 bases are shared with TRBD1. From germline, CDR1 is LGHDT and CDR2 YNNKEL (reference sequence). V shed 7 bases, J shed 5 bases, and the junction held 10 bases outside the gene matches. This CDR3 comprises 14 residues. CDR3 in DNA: TGTGCCAGCACGCAAATTGGACAGGGAGACGAGCAGTACTTC. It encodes CASTQIGQGDEQYF.

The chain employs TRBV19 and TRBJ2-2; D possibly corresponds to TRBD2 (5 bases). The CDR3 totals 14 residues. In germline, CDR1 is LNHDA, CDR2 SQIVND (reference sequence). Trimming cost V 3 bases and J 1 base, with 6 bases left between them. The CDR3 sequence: CASSIGENTGELFF. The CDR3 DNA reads TGTGCCAGTAGTATCGGGGAGAACACCGGGGAGCTGTTTTTT.

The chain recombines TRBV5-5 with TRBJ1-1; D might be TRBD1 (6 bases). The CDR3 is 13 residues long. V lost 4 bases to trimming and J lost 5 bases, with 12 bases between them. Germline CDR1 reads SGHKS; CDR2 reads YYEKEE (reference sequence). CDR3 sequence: CASSQQGITEAFF. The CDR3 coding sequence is TGTGCCAGCAGCCAACAGGGTATAACTGAAGCTTTCTTT.

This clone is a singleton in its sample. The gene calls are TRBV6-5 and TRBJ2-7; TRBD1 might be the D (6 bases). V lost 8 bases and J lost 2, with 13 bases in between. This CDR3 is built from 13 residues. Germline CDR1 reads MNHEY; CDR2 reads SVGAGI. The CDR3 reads CASARQVTYEQYF. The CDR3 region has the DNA TGTGCCAGCGCCCGACAGGTTACCTACGAGCAGTACTTC.

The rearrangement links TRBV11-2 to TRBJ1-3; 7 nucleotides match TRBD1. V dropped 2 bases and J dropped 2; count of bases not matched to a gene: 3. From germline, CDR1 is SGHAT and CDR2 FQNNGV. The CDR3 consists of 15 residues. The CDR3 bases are TGTGCCAGCAGCTTATTTCAGGGGGCTGGAAACACCATATATTTT. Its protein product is CASSLFQGAGNTIYF.